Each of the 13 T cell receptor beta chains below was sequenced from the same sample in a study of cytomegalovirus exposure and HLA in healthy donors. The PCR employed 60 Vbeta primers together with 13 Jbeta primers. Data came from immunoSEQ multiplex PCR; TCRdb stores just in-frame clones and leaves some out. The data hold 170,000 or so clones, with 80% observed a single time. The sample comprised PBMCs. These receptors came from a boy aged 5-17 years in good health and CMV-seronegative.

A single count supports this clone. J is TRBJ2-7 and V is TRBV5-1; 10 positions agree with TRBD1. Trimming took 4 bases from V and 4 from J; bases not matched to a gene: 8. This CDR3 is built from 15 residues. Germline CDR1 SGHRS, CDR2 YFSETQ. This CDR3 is CASSGRDRGLYEQYF. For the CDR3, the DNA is TGCGCCAGCAGCGGACGGGACAGGGGATTGTACGAGCAGTACTTC.

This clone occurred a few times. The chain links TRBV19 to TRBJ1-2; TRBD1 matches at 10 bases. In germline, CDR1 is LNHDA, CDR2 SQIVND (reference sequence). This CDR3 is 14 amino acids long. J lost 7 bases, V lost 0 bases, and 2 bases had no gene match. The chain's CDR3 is CASSIEGQGLGYTF. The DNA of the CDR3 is TGTGCCAGTAGTATAGAGGGACAGGGGCTTGGCTACACCTTC.

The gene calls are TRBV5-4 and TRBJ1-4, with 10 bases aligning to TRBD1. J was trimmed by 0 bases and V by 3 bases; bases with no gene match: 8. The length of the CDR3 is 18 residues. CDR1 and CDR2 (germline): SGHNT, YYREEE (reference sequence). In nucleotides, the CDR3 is TGTGCCAGCAGCTATAAGACAGGGGGCGCCTCAACTAATGAAAAACTGTTTTTT. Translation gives CASSYKTGGASTNEKLFF.

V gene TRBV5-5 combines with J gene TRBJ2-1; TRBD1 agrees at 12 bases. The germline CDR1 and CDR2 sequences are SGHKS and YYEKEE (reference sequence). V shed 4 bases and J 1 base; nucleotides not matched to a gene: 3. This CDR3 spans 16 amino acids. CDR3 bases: TGTGCCAGCAGCGTGGGACAGGGGGCGTCCTACAATGAGCAGTTCTTC. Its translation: CASSVGQGASYNEQFF.

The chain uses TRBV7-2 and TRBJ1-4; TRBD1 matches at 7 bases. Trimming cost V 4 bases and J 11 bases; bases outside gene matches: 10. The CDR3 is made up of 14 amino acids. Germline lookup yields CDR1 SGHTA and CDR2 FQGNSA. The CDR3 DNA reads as TGTGCCAGCAGCTCCCCAGGGGGAGTTAAGAAACTGTTTTTT. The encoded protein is CASSSPGGVKKLFF.

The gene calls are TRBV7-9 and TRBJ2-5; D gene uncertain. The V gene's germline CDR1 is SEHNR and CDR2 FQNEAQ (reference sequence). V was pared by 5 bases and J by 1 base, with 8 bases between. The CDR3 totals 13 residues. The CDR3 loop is CASSRSGQETQYF. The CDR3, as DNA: TGTGCCAGCAGCCGTAGTGGCCAAGAGACCCAGTACTTC.

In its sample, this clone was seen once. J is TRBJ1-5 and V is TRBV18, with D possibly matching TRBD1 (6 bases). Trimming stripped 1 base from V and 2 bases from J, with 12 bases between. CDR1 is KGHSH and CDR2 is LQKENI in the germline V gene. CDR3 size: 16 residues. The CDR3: CASSPLAGARNQPQHF. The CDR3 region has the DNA TGTGCCAGCTCACCACTCGCAGGGGCTCGCAATCAGCCCCAGCATTTT.

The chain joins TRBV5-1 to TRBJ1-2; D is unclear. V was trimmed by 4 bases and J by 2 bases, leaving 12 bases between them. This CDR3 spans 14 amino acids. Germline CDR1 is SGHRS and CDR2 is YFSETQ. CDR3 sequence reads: CASSPAGGNYGYTF. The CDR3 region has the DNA TGCGCCAGCAGCCCCGCCGGCGGGAACTATGGCTACACCTTC.

CDR3 coding DNA: TGTGCCAGCAGCTTAGACGTAGATGAAAAACTGTTTTTT. Translation gives CASSLDVDEKLFF. The chain recombines TRBV7-2 with TRBJ1-4; D not resolved. Germline values: CDR1 SGHTA, CDR2 FQGNSA. Trimming removed 1 base at V and 6 bases at J, with 6 bases between. CDR3 length: 13 amino acids.

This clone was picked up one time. DNA of the CDR3: TGTGCCAGCAGCGCTGTCCCAGATGTTGGAAACACCATATATTTT. Translated, it gives CASSAVPDVGNTIYF. This chain uses TRBV9 with TRBJ1-3; the D is unclear. Between the trimmed V and J ends, which lost 3 bases and 3 bases, there was a span of 13 bases. CDR3 length: 15 residues. The germline CDR1 and CDR2 sequences are SGDLS and YYNGEE.

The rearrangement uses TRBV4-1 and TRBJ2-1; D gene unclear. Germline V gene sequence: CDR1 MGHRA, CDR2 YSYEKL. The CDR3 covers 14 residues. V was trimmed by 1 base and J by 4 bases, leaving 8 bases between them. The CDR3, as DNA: TGCGCCAGCAGCCAAGGAGGTCCATACAATGAGCAGTTCTTC. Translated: CASSQGGPYNEQFF.

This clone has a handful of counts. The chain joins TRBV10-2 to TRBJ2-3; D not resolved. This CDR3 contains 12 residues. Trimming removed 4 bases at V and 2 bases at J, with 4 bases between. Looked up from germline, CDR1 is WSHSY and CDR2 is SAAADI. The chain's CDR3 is CASSVYTDTQYF. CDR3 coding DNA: TGCGCCAGCAGTGTTTACACAGATACGCAGTATTTT.

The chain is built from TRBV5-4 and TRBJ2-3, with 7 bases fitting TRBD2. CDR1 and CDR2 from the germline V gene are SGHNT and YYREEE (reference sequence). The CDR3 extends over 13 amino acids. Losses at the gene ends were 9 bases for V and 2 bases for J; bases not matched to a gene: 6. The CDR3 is CATAGEITDTQYF. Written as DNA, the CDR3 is TGTGCCACCGCGGGGGAGATCACAGATACGCAGTATTTT.